The subject of this entry is one T cell receptor (beta chain). Germline values: CDR1 KGHDR, CDR2 SFDVKD. This CDR3 contains 11 residues. V was pared by 6 bases and J by 7 bases, with 6 bases between. TCRdb used MiXCR to reprocess the 5' RACE reads, holding one entry per CDR3 protein. This sample has about 530,000 distinct CDR3 sequences, with approximately 20% found just once. The sample is drawn from a study of identical twins. Another study also made use of these data, one on yellow fever vaccine responses in identical twins.

The J gene is TRBJ2-1, the V gene TRBV24-1; D gene uncertain. This TCR was recovered from a woman aged 18-29 years in good health. The specimen was CD4+ T cells sorted from blood. In DNA, the CDR3 is TGTGCCACCAGTTATGTAAATGAGCAGTTCTTC. This gives the protein CATSYVNEQFF.